This record looks at one T cell receptor beta chain sequence and its context. Its antigen is as yet unknown. Genomic DNA constituted the template upon which TCR beta VDJ and CDR3 profiling was performed. MiXCR was run by TCRdb on the reads, yielding one entry per CDR3 protein. The repertoire holds about 58,000 distinct CDR3 sequences, with approximately 50% as singletons. These data belong to a study of CD8+CD57+ T cells in acquired aplastic anemia. At the level of the study: Sorted CD4+ plus CD8+ cells gave DNA averaging around 3.2 ug. General study results and limits: Roughly 31 was the count of CD8+ CDR3 sequences that patients shared with controls.

It was patients with CD8+CD57+ cell expansion by flow cytometry who were chosen for sequencing. Trimming cost V 6 bases and J 5 bases; bases outside gene matches: 9. The CDR3 has 15 residues. Germline CDR1 and CDR2: SNHLY and FYNNEI. The sequence was obtained from a human donor with aplastic anemia. The chain is built from TRBV2 and TRBJ1-4; 7 bases map to TRBD1. Sequencing used sorted CD4+, CD8+, or CD8+CD57+ T cells (not recorded which) from PBMCs. CDR3 sequence reads: CASRRTGAKNEKLFF. The CDR3 DNA reads as TGTGCCAGCAGGAGGACAGGTGCTAAAAATGAAAAACTGTTTTTT. The full variable domain, in which reference TRBV2 and TRBJ1-4 provide the parts outside the CDR3, is EPEVTQTPSHQVTQMGQEVILRCVPISNHLYFYWYRQILGQKVEFLVSFYNNEISEKSEIFDDQFSVERPDGSNFTLKIRSTKLEDSAMYFCASRRTGAKNEKLFFGSGTQLSVL.